This T cell receptor (beta chain) stems from a study of blood T cell repertoires in COVID-19. Study summary: Acute and convalescent COVID-19 samples came from the United States, Italy and Spain. In each case, the material was cDNA or gDNA derived from T cells, B-cell-depleted T cells, or PBMCs.

Looked up from germline, CDR1 is LGHDT and CDR2 is YNNKEL (reference sequence). The V and J ends lost 5 bases and 6 bases respectively, with 12 bases between them. The CDR3 extends over 13 amino acids. The authors' processing: Estimation of nucleated cell counts relied on the amplification of reference gene primers. Method: immunoSEQ multiplex PCR; TCRdb's copy keeps in-frame clones and lacks some. From that table come the V and J calls and clone size; the DNA was used to work out D and trimming. Of about 120,000 clones in the sample, 70% to 90% are singletons; the top ten hold over 2%. The sequence was collected from a man aged 25-40 years with acute or convalescent COVID-19. This rearrangement joins TRBV3-1 (or the pseudogene TRBV3-2) to TRBJ2-3, with D possibly being TRBD1 (5 bases). The specimen was peripheral blood. In DNA form, the CDR3 reads TGTGCCAGCAGCGGACAAAATGGGGATACGCAGTATTTT. This sequence encodes CASSGQNGDTQYF.